The source of this TCR beta chain is a study of T cells in pancreatic ductal adenocarcinoma. Findings and caveats of the study: Blood clonality (roughly 0.073) did not differ significantly from tumor (about 0.112).

Surgery without prior neoadjuvant therapy was the treatment of the selected pancreatic ductal adenocarcinoma patients. Trimming removed 4 bases at V and 8 bases at J, with 20 bases between. Germline V CDR1 and CDR2: SQVTM, ANQGSEA. The CDR3 runs 14 residues. Generated by immunoSEQ multiplex PCR, the TCRdb table keeps only in-frame clones and is missing some. The sample lists roughly 100,000 clones, 90% to 95% occurring once. As regards this clone: Its cognate antigen is unknown.

The sequenced sample was PBMCs. This chain joins TRBV29-1 and TRBJ1-2, with D tentatively TRBD1 (5 bases). The receptor was isolated from a human donor with pancreatic ductal adenocarcinoma. Written as DNA, the CDR3 is TGCAGCGTTGGCTTTAGGGGATTTGGTTCAGGCTACACCTTC. Protein sequence: CSVGFRGFGSGYTF.